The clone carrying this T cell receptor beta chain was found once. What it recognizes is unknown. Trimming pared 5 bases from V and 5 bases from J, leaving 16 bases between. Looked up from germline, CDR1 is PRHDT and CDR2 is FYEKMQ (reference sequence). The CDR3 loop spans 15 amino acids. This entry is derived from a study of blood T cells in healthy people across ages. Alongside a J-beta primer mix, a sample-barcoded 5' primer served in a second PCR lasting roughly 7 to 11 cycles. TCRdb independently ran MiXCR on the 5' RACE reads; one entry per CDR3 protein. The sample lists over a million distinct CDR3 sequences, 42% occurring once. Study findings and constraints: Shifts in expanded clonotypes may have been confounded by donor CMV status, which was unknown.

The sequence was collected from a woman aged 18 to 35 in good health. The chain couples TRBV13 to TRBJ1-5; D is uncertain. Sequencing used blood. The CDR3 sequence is CASSRHKMADQPQHF. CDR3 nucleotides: TGTGCCAGCAGCCGACATAAAATGGCGGATCAGCCCCAGCATTTT.